Sequencing of this T cell receptor beta chain was carried out in a study of identifying expanded T cells in peripheral blood. Notes on the study in general: Approximately 2-week clone count variance significantly increased as total template count grew. Technical replicates showed about 1.2 changed clones; two weeks 15 to 20; four weeks 19.

Some clones are missing from TCRdb's copy, which holds only in-frame ones; the method was immunoSEQ multiplex PCR. The repertoire holds 90,000 to 95,000 clones, roughly 86% seen once, with approximately 5% in the top ten. Healthy donors had no documented immune events, such as infections, while sampled. Germline CDR1 is LNHNV and CDR2 is YYDKDF (reference sequence). The CDR3 is 16 residues long. V shed 1 base, J shed 2 bases, and the junction held 2 bases outside the gene matches. With regard to this clone: Its antigen remains unknown.

The V gene is TRBV15, the J gene TRBJ2-1; 10 positions agree with TRBD2. The sequencing input was blood. This TCR came from a person aged 18 to 70 in good health. Here the CDR3 DNA reads TGTGCCACCAGCAGAGTGGGACTAGCGACCTACAATGAGCAGTTCTTC. It translates to CATSRVGLATYNEQFF.